This TCR beta chain was sequenced during a study of spatial heterogeneity in lung cancer. Whole-study context: The count of detected beta-chain sequences consistently exceeded that of alpha-chain sequences. Study-wide results and caveats: The study found that ubiquitous and regional expanded TCR counts tracked ubiquitous and regional nonsynonymous mutations, respectively. Expanded alpha and beta TCR counts within tumors tracked tumor mutation counts.

Comments on this clonotype: Antigen specificity is unknown.

Time point: sample taken at primary tumor resection. The input material, whole RNA from tumor, nontumor lung or frozen PBMC, was sequenced unsorted. TCRdb re-called the 5' RACE reads through MiXCR, storing one row per CDR3 protein. Here the sample spans around 9,000 distinct CDR3 sequences, just under 6.5% being singletons. The sample consisted of lung tumor tissue, taken at surgery. The receptor's source is a male donor with early-stage non-small cell lung cancer.

CDR3 amino acids: CSARIDEQFF. The CDR3 nucleotides read TGCAGTGCTAGGATCGATGAGCAGTTCTTC. This chain links TRBV20-1 with TRBJ2-1; no clear D gene. Trimming left V 3 bases short and J 8 bases short, with 5 bases between. Germline CDR1 reads DFQATT; CDR2 reads SNEGSKA (reference sequence). The length of the CDR3 is 10 residues.